The 22 T cell receptor beta chains given below trace back to one sample, sequenced in a study of T-cell memory formation after mild COVID-19. One entry per CDR3 protein, called by TCRdb with MiXCR from the 5' RACE reads. The sample includes roughly 280,000 distinct CDR3 sequences, 15% to 20% seen only once; the top ten take 22%. The sample was PBMCs or a T cell subset sorted from them (not recorded which). The origin of the receptors is a young man who had mild COVID-19 (a few samples of this study predate the infection). Cell type and time point are not known.

In this sample, this clonotype turned up a few times. The chain is built from TRBV6-5 and TRBJ1-5; 8 bases fit TRBD1. Germline-derived CDR1 and CDR2 are MNHEY and SVGAGI. The CDR3 totals 14 residues. Losses at the gene ends were 5 bases for V and 6 bases for J; bases not matched to a gene: 6. The CDR3 is CASSRTGLGQPQHF. The CDR3 region has the DNA TGTGCCAGCAGTCGGACAGGGTTAGGTCAGCCCCAGCATTTT.

This clonotype was detected many times. This chain links TRBV5-1 with TRBJ2-7, with no clear D. The V end was cut by 4 bases, the J end by 3 bases, with 14 bases between. The CDR3 consists of 14 residues. Germline CDR1 and CDR2: SGHRS and YFSETQ. The CDR3 bases are TGCGCCAGCAGCAACAGTGGTTCCAGCTACGAGCAGTACTTC. Translating it yields CASSNSGSSYEQYF.

The J gene is TRBJ1-1, the V gene TRBV5-5, with D unclear. CDR1 and CDR2 from the germline V gene are SGHKS and YYEKEE (reference sequence). The length of the CDR3 is 16 residues. The V end lost 0 bases, the J end lost 0 bases, and 12 bases lay between the germline ends. The CDR3 protein is CASSLGAGSMNTEAFF. The CDR3 bases are TGTGCCAGCAGCTTGGGGGCAGGTAGCATGAACACTGAAGCTTTCTTT. The variable domain in full, with the rest retrieved from reference TRBV5-5 and TRBJ1-1, is DAGVTQSPTHLIKTRGQQVTLRCSPISGHKSVSWYQQVLGQGPQFIFQYYEKEERGRGNFPDRFSARQFPNYSSELNVNALLLGDSALYLCASSLGAGSMNTEAFFGQGTRLTVV.

As to this clonotype: A junction end diverges from the germline sequence, so it may reflect a read error. The rearrangement joins TRBV7-9 to TRBJ2-5; D uncertain. CDR3 size: 14 residues. Looked up from germline, CDR1 is SEHNR and CDR2 is FQNEAQ (reference sequence). CDR3 in amino acids: CASSSNLDQETQYF. The CDR3 DNA sequence: TGTGCCAGCAGCTCAAACCTCGACCAGGAGACCCAGTACTTC.

This clonotype was counted ten times or more. This CDR3 reads CASSVRADTQYF. CDR3 DNA sequence: TGCGCCAGCAGTGTCCGGGCAGATACGCAGTATTTT. The chain carries TRBV10-2 and TRBJ2-3; D unclear. This CDR3 has 12 residues. Germline V CDR1 and CDR2: WSHSY, SAAADI. V was pared by 4 bases and J by 4 bases, with 6 bases between.

The chain carries TRBV7-2 and TRBJ1-5, with D unclear. From germline, CDR1 is SGHTA and CDR2 FQGNSA. Trimming took 0 bases from V and 5 from J, leaving 8 bases between them. CDR3 size: 14 residues. The CDR3 region is CASSLASHDQPQHF. The DNA for the CDR3 is TGTGCCAGCAGCTTAGCTAGTCACGATCAGCCCCAGCATTTT.

The gene calls are TRBV12-3 or TRBV12-4 and TRBJ1-1; D remains unclear. V gave up 3 bases and J gave up 2 bases, with 7 bases separating them. The CDR3 is made up of 13 amino acids. CDR3 sequence reads: CASSLNTNTEAFF. The CDR3 nucleotides are TGTGCCAGCAGTTTGAACACTAACACTGAAGCTTTCTTT.

This clonotype was seen repeatedly, ten times or more. The V gene is TRBV7-7, the J gene TRBJ1-5; 7 nucleotides line up with TRBD1. This CDR3 has 17 amino acids. The trim removed 0 bases at V and 1 base at J, leaving 6 bases unmatched. CDR1 and CDR2 (germline): SSHAT, FNYEAQ (reference sequence). The CDR3 is CASSLAREGASNQPQHF. The CDR3 DNA follows: TGTGCCAGCAGCTTAGCGCGGGAGGGGGCGAGCAATCAGCCCCAGCATTTT.

This clonotype was found a few times. The V gene is TRBV7-8, the J gene TRBJ2-7; D might be TRBD2 (5 bases). The germline CDR1 and CDR2 sequences are SGHVS and FQNEAQ. The CDR3 is 17 residues long. V was pared by 1 base and J by 5 bases, with 21 bases between. The CDR3 sequence is CASSLVFWGVTKNEQYF. CDR3 bases: TGTGCCAGCAGCTTAGTTTTTTGGGGAGTGACAAAAAACGAGCAGTACTTC.

This clonotype was observed a handful of times. V gene TRBV5-6 combines with J gene TRBJ2-2, with D unclear. The germline V gene has CDR1 SGHDT and CDR2 YYEEEE. The V end lost 1 base, the J end lost 0 bases, and 7 bases lay between the germline ends. The CDR3 extends over 15 amino acids. CDR3: CASSLILSNTGELFF. CDR3 nucleotide sequence: TGTGCCAGCAGCTTGATTCTGTCGAACACCGGGGAGCTGTTTTTT.

This clonotype showed up just a few times. The chain joins TRBV7-2 to TRBJ2-3; D unclear. V gave up 2 bases and J gave up 6 bases, with 12 bases separating them. This CDR3 spans 14 amino acids. Germline V gene lookup returns CDR1 SGHTA and CDR2 FQGNSA. CDR3 amino acids: CASSLSPGVDTQYF. The CDR3 nucleotides read TGTGCCAGCAGCTTAAGCCCCGGAGTGGATACGCAGTATTTT.

The V and J genes are TRBV10-2 and TRBJ1-1; perhaps TRBD1 as D (6 bases). The CDR3 has 15 amino acids. Germline assignment: CDR1 WSHSY and CDR2 SAAADI. Trimming removed 3 bases at V and 2 bases at J, with 13 bases between. CDR3 DNA sequence: TGCGCCAGCAGTGATCCGGGACAAGGAAACACTGAAGCTTTCTTT. Encoded protein: CASSDPGQGNTEAFF.

The chain combines TRBV7-2 with TRBJ1-2, with a tentative D call TRBD1 (5 bases). The V gene lost 5 bases and the J gene lost 7 bases, with 14 bases spanning the gap. This CDR3 has 13 amino acids. Germline lookup yields CDR1 SGHTA and CDR2 FQGNSA. The CDR3 DNA sequence: TGTGCCAGCAGCCCGGGGCTCTGGGTTGGCTACACCTTC. Translated: CASSPGLWVGYTF.

This chain joins TRBV5-4 and TRBJ2-2, with D maybe TRBD1 (5 bases). CDR1 is SGHNT, CDR2 YYREEE, per germline (reference sequence). V lost 7 bases and J lost 7, with 17 bases in between. The CDR3 runs 14 residues. CDR3 region: CASSWLGAVGELFF. The CDR3 nucleotides are TGTGCCAGCTCTTGGTTAGGGGCAGTCGGGGAGCTGTTTTTT. Full variable domain (outside the CDR3, taken from reference TRBV5-4 and TRBJ2-2): ETGVTQSPTHLIKTRGQQVTLRCSSQSGHNTVSWYQQALGQGPQFIFQYYREEENGRGNFPPRFSGLQFPNYSSELNVNALELDDSALYLCASSWLGAVGELFFGEGSRLTVL.

The table lists this clonotype with a few counts. This chain uses TRBV5-1 with TRBJ1-1, with TRBD1 identical over 7 bases. The CDR3 consists of 14 residues. V dropped 0 bases and J dropped 9; count of bases not matched to a gene: 8. Looked up from germline, CDR1 is SGHRS and CDR2 is YFSETQ. DNA for the CDR3: TGCGCCAGCAGCTTGGGTGGACAGGACTACCAAGCTTTCTTT. It encodes CASSLGGQDYQAFF.

This clonotype has a handful of counts. This chain uses TRBV6-4 with TRBJ2-3; 7 bases align to TRBD1. V trimming: 4 bases; J trimming: 2 bases; junction bases outside the gene matches: 6. The CDR3 spans 15 residues. Germline CDR1 and CDR2: MRHNA and SNTAGT. The CDR3 protein is CASSVPTGHTDTQYF. DNA for the CDR3: TGTGCCAGCAGTGTCCCGACAGGGCACACAGATACGCAGTATTTT.

This clonotype was detected a few times. J is TRBJ1-1 and V is TRBV6-5; the D is unclear. Germline V gene lookup returns CDR1 MNHEY and CDR2 SVGAGI. The V gene lost 6 bases and the J gene lost 4 bases, with 9 bases spanning the gap. The CDR3 is made up of 12 amino acids. CDR3 loop: CASRRPFTEAFF. CDR3 bases: TGTGCCAGCAGGAGGCCTTTCACTGAAGCTTTCTTT.

This clonotype turned up a few times. The CDR3 DNA follows: TGCGCCAGCAGCCATTTTGGGGTCGCAACCGGGACGGATTACGAGCAGTACTTC. This codes for CASSHFGVATGTDYEQYF. The chain recombines TRBV4-3 with TRBJ2-7; D possibly matches TRBD1 or TRBD2 (5 bases each). The length of the CDR3 is 18 residues. Germline V gives CDR1 LGHNA, CDR2 YSLEER. V dropped 3 bases and J dropped 4 bases, with 25 bases sitting between them.

The gene calls are TRBV19 and TRBJ2-5; TRBD2 matches at 9 bases. V shed 8 bases and J 5 bases; nucleotides not matched to a gene: 9. CDR3 length equals 14 residues. Germline V gives CDR1 LNHDA, CDR2 SQIVND (reference sequence). The CDR3 loop is CASLGSGGRETQYF. CDR3 DNA: TGTGCCAGTCTTGGTAGCGGGGGACGGGAGACCCAGTACTTC.

This clonotype was recorded a few times. The chain uses TRBV4-1 and TRBJ2-1; a weak D match, TRBD1 (6 bases). Trimming stripped 1 base from V and 6 bases from J, with 10 bases between. The CDR3 spans 14 residues. Germline loops: CDR1 MGHRA, CDR2 YSYEKL. CDR3 DNA: TGCGCCAGCAGCCAAGGGTACAGGGTCAATGAGCAGTTCTTC. Translated, it gives CASSQGYRVNEQFF.

Only a few counts were recorded for this clonotype. The J gene is TRBJ1-5, the V gene TRBV12-3 or TRBV12-4, with D tentatively TRBD1 (6 bases). This CDR3 contains 16 residues. Trimming pared 5 bases from V and 3 bases from J, leaving 17 bases between. The CDR3 sequence is CASSPSEGGDNQPQHF. The CDR3 nucleotides read TGTGCCAGCAGTCCTTCCGAGGGGGGGGACAATCAGCCCCAGCATTTT.

Ten or more counts support this clonotype. The gene calls are TRBV4-1 and TRBJ2-7; D is possibly TRBD1 or TRBD2 (5 bases each). The CDR3 spans 15 residues. The germline V gene has CDR1 MGHRA and CDR2 YSYEKL. Trimming took 1 base from V and 1 from J, leaving 11 bases between them. CDR3 amino acids: CASSQGDAGSYEQYV. As DNA, the CDR3 is TGCGCCAGCAGCCAAGGGGACGCAGGGTCCTACGAGCAGTACGTC.